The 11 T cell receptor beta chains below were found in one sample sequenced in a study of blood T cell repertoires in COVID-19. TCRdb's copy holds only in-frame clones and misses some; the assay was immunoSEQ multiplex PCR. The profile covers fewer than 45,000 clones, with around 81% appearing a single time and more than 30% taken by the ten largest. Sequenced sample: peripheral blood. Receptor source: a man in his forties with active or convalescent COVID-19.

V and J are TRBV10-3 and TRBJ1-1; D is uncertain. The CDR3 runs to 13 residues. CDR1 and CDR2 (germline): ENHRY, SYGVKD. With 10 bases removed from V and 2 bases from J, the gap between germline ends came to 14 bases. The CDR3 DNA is TGTGCCACCTTCGGGGAGGTCAACACTGAAGCTTTCTTT. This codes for CATFGEVNTEAFF.

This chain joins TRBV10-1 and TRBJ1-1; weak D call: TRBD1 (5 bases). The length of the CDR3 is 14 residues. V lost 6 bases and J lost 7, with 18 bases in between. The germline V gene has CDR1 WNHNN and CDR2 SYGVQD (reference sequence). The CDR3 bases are TGCGCCAGCAGGTCTTCCCTAAGGGGTCATGAAGCTTTCTTT. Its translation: CASRSSLRGHEAFF.

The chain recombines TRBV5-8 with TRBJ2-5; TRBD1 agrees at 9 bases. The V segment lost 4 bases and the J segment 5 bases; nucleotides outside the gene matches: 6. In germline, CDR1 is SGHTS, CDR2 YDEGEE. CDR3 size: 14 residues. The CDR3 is CASSPRDRGETQYF. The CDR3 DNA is TGTGCCAGCAGCCCTCGTGACAGGGGGGAGACCCAGTACTTC.

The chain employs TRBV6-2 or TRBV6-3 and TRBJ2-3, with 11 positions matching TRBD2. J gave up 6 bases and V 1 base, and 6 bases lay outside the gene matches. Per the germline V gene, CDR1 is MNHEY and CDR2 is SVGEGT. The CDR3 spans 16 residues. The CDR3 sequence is CASSYLTSGAPDTQYF. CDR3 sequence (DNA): TGTGCCAGCAGTTACTTGACTAGCGGGGCTCCTGATACGCAGTATTTT.

The CDR3, as DNA: TGTGCCAGCTCGCATTGGGGACAGCCTCAAGAGACCCAGTACTTC. Protein product: CASSHWGQPQETQYF. V gene TRBV18 combines with J gene TRBJ2-5; 7 bases map to TRBD1. The trim removed 6 bases at V and 2 bases at J, leaving 9 bases unmatched. The CDR3 runs 15 residues. Per germline, CDR1 KGHSH and CDR2 LQKENI.

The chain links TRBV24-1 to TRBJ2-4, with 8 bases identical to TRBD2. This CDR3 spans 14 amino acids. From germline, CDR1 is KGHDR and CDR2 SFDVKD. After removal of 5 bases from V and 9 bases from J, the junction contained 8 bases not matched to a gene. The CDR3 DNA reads TGTGCCACCAGTGGAAGCGGGAGTGGGGGCATTCAGTACTTC. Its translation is CATSGSGSGGIQYF.

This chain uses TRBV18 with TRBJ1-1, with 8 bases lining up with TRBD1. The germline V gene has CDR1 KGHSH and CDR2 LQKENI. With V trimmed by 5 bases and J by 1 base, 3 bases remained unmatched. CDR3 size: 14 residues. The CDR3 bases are TGTGCCAGCTCAGGGGACAGGAGGAACACTGAAGCTTTCTTT. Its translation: CASSGDRRNTEAFF.

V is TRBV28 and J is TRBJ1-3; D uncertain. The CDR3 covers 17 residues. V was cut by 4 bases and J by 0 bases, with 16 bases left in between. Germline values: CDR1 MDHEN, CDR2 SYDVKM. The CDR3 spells CASSSPADSSSGNTIYF. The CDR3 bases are TGTGCCAGCAGTTCCCCCGCAGACTCAAGCTCTGGAAACACCATATATTTT.

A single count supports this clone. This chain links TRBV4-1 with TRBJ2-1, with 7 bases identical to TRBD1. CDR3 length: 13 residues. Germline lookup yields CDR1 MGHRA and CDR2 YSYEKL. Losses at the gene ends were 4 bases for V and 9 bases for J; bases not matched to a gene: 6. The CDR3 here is CASSRDRVGEQFF. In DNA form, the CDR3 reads TGCGCCAGCAGCCGAGACAGGGTCGGTGAGCAGTTCTTC.

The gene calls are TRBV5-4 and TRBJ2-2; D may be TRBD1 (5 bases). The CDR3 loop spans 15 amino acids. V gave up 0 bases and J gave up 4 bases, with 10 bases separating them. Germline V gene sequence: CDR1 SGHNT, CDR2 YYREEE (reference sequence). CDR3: CASSLDVGLTGELFF. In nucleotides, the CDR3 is TGTGCCAGCAGCTTGGACGTGGGGCTCACCGGGGAGCTGTTTTTT.

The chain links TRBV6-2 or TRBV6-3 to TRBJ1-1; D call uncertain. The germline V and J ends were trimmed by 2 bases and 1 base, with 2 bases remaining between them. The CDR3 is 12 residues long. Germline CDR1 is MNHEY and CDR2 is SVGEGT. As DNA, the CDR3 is TGTGCCAGCAGTTACCGGAACACTGAAGCTTTCTTT. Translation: CASSYRNTEAFF.